These 28 T cell receptor beta chains originate from one sample sequenced in a study of shared clonotypes between healthy human individuals. TCRdb's copy holds only in-frame clones and misses some; the assay was immunoSEQ multiplex PCR. The sample has about 680,000 clones, 73% seen once. The specimen sequenced was memory CD4+ T cells sorted from blood. The sample's subset: CD45RA-negative fraction. Every receptor here comes from a woman aged 25 to 39 in good health.

The chain couples TRBV28 to TRBJ2-7; D may be TRBD1 (6 bases). CDR1 is MDHEN and CDR2 is SYDVKM in the germline V gene. Trimming stripped 8 bases from V and 3 bases from J, with 14 bases between. The length of the CDR3 is 13 residues. CDR3 region: CASGRTDYYEQYF. CDR3 coding DNA: TGTGCCAGCGGCCGGACAGATTACTACGAGCAGTACTTC.

This chain connects TRBV6-1 to TRBJ2-3; no reliable D call. Trimming took 5 bases from V and 0 from J, leaving 9 bases between them. The CDR3 is 14 residues long. The germline gives CDR1 MNHNS, CDR2 SASEGT. CDR3 region: CASSNGGSTDTQYF. The CDR3 coding sequence is TGTGCCAGCAGTAATGGTGGGAGCACAGATACGCAGTATTTT.

The V and J genes are TRBV14 and TRBJ1-1, with D unclear. Deletions cut 2 bases from V and 6 bases from J, with 7 bases between. Germline assignment: CDR1 SGHDN and CDR2 FVKESK. This CDR3 is built from 12 residues. The CDR3 nucleotides read TGTGCCAGCAGCCAACCCTTCGCTGAAGCTTTCTTT. Its translation: CASSQPFAEAFF.

Notes on this clone: The identical CDR3 is also encoded by other nucleotide sequences in the sample. V is TRBV11-2 and J is TRBJ2-1; D is tentatively TRBD1 or TRBD2 (5 bases each). Germline loops: CDR1 SGHAT, CDR2 FQNNGV. The CDR3 is 13 residues long. V was pared by 5 bases and J by 7 bases, with 12 bases between. The CDR3: CASSQGGGNEQFF. The CDR3 bases are TGTGCCAGCAGCCAGGGTGGGGGTAATGAGCAGTTCTTC.

The chain joins TRBV28 to TRBJ2-1; 10 positions match TRBD2. This CDR3 region has 16 residues. V gave up 1 base and J gave up 4 bases; unmatched junction bases: 4. CDR1 MDHEN and CDR2 SYDVKM come from the germline V gene. The CDR3 reads CASSLYRTSGYNEQFF. The DNA for the CDR3 is TGTGCCAGCAGTTTATACAGGACTAGCGGTTACAATGAGCAGTTCTTC.

Only a few counts were recorded for this clone. The chain recombines TRBV2 with TRBJ1-3; perhaps TRBD1 as D (6 bases). In germline, CDR1 is SNHLY, CDR2 FYNNEI. This CDR3 has 15 amino acids. Trimming took 6 bases from V and 4 from J, leaving 16 bases between them. In DNA, the CDR3 is TGTGCCAGCAGGGGAGTCGGGGGGCGCGGAAACACCATATATTTT. It codes for CASRGVGGRGNTIYF.

This clone occurred a few times. The chain's CDR3 is CASTSFRTGNTDTQYF. The CDR3 DNA sequence: TGTGCCAGCACCTCCTTTCGGACTGGAAACACAGATACGCAGTATTTT. The rearrangement uses TRBV27 and TRBJ2-3, with D perhaps TRBD2 (5 bases). CDR3 size: 16 residues. Germline-derived CDR1 and CDR2 are MNHEY and SMNVEV (reference sequence). With 7 bases removed from V and 2 bases from J, the gap between germline ends came to 19 bases.

This clone showed up just a few times. The gene calls are TRBV21-1 and TRBJ1-2; the table's D call, TRBD1, was not checked against the DNA. TRBV21-1 is termed a pseudogene. This CDR3 contains 15 residues. CDR3 loop: CASRYKGGSNYGYTF. CDR3 nucleotides: TGTGCCAGCAGGTACAAAGGGGGCTCTAACTATGGCTACACCTTC.

This clone was detected ten times or more. The chain links TRBV6-5 to TRBJ2-3, with D possibly TRBD1 on 6 matching bases. V was shortened by 8 bases and J by 6 bases, with 21 bases between the two germline ends. The CDR3 runs 15 residues. CDR1 is MNHEY, CDR2 SVGAGI, per germline. The CDR3 DNA reads TGTGCCAGCTGGAAGGGGCAGGGGTTTCGGGATACGCAGTATTTT. Translation gives CASWKGQGFRDTQYF.

J is TRBJ1-2 and V is TRBV5-6; D remains ambiguous. Trimming removed 4 bases from V and 4 bases from J, with 11 bases in between. Germline CDR1 and CDR2: SGHDT and YYEEEE. The length of the CDR3 is 13 residues. CDR3 loop: CASSGRWSYGYTF. The CDR3 nucleotides read TGTGCCAGCAGCGGGCGTTGGAGCTATGGCTACACCTTC.

The V gene is TRBV7-8, the J gene TRBJ2-7; TRBD1 aligns across 10 bases. V shed 4 bases, J shed 3 bases, and the junction held 9 bases outside the gene matches. Germline V gene data show CDR1 as SGHVS and CDR2 as FQNEAQ. The CDR3 is made up of 16 amino acids. CDR3 sequence reads: CASSYLDRGRGYEQYF. CDR3 nucleotides: TGTGCCAGCAGCTACCTCGACAGGGGGCGCGGCTACGAGCAGTACTTC. Looking up the rest from reference TRBV7-8 and TRBJ2-7 gives the full variable domain: GAGVSQSPRYKVAKRGQDVALRCDPISGHVSLFWYQQALGQGPEFLTYFQNEAQLDKSGLPSDRFFAERPEGSVSTLKIQRTQQEDSAVYLCASSYLDRGRGYEQYFGPGTRLTVT.

This chain links TRBV10-3 with TRBJ1-5; 8 bases are shared with TRBD1. This CDR3 is built from 18 residues. Germline V gene sequence: CDR1 ENHRY, CDR2 SYGVKD. V shed 2 bases and J 0 bases; nucleotides not matched to a gene: 9. This CDR3 is CAISENRGTLDSNQPQHF. CDR3 sequence (DNA): TGTGCCATCAGTGAGAACAGGGGGACCCTGGATAGCAATCAGCCCCAGCATTTT.

The V call is TRBV11-2, the J call TRBJ1-3; D is unclear. The germline gives CDR1 SGHAT, CDR2 FQNNGV. Between the trimmed V and J ends, which lost 2 bases and 0 bases, there was a span of 8 bases. The CDR3 is 15 residues long. CDR3 loop: CASSLWTDSGNTIYF. CDR3 sequence (DNA): TGTGCCAGCAGCTTATGGACGGACTCTGGAAACACCATATATTTT.

This clone was detected only once. J is TRBJ1-2 and V is TRBV7-8; D uncertain. CDR3 length equals 13 residues. V was pared by 3 bases and J by 2 bases, with 7 bases between. The germline V gene has CDR1 SGHVS and CDR2 FQNEAQ. CDR3 loop: CASSFSGNYGYTF. The CDR3 bases are TGTGCCAGCAGCTTCTCGGGCAACTATGGCTACACCTTC.

This chain connects TRBV10-3 to TRBJ1-4; D call uncertain. The ends were cut back, 11 bases at V and 6 bases at J, with 13 bases in the middle. CDR1 ENHRY and CDR2 SYGVKD come from the germline V gene. This CDR3 comprises 12 residues. Here the CDR3 reads CAVSRDDEKLFF. The CDR3 DNA follows: TGTGCCGTCTCCCGCGATGATGAAAAACTGTTTTTT.

The chain carries TRBV5-8 and TRBJ1-3, with D unresolved. The CDR3 has 14 residues. V lost 1 base to trimming and J lost 3 bases, with 8 bases between them. Germline V gene lookup returns CDR1 SGHTS and CDR2 YDEGEE. CDR3 sequence: CASSLFTGGNTIYF. DNA of the CDR3: TGTGCCAGCAGCTTGTTCACGGGTGGAAACACCATATATTTT.

The V gene is TRBV6-1, the J gene TRBJ2-7, with TRBD2 matching over 10 bases. After removal of 7 bases from V and 4 bases from J, the junction contained 10 bases not matched to a gene. CDR1 MNHNS and CDR2 SASEGT come from the germline V gene. This CDR3 has 15 amino acids. CDR3 residues: CASISAGGPKYEQYF. CDR3 DNA: TGTGCCAGCATATCAGCGGGAGGGCCTAAGTACGAGCAGTACTTC.

The V and J genes are TRBV5-1 and TRBJ2-2; TRBD2 matches at 7 bases. The trim removed 0 bases at V and 6 bases at J, leaving 2 bases unmatched. Germline CDR1 is SGHRS and CDR2 is YFSETQ. This CDR3 has 14 amino acids. As DNA, the CDR3 is TGCGCCAGCAGCTTGGAGGGAGGGGCCGGGGAGCTGTTTTTT. The encoded protein is CASSLEGGAGELFF.

A remark on this clone: This same CDR3 is encoded by further DNA sequences in the sample. The chain carries TRBV6-1 and TRBJ2-6; D not resolved. V lost 4 bases and J lost 0, with 7 bases in between. This CDR3 contains 15 residues. CDR1 is MNHNS, CDR2 SASEGT, per germline. CDR3 sequence reads: CASSAGHSGANVLTF. CDR3 coding DNA: TGTGCCAGCAGTGCCGGGCACTCTGGGGCCAACGTCCTGACTTTC.

This chain uses TRBV28 with TRBJ1-2; D possibly corresponds to TRBD1 (6 bases). Per germline, CDR1 MDHEN and CDR2 SYDVKM. Deletions cut 1 base from V and 3 bases from J, with 6 bases between. This CDR3 comprises 13 residues. The CDR3: CASSLYRDYGYTF. The CDR3 nucleotides are TGTGCCAGCAGTTTATACAGGGACTATGGCTACACCTTC.

The rearrangement joins TRBV7-8 to TRBJ1-1, with 7 bases that match TRBD1. Losses at the gene ends were 4 bases for V and 6 bases for J; bases not matched to a gene: 11. Germline assignment: CDR1 SGHVS and CDR2 FQNEAQ. This CDR3 has 15 amino acids. The CDR3 reads CASSSIPRGRPEAFF. DNA for the CDR3: TGTGCCAGCAGCTCGATTCCCAGGGGGAGGCCTGAAGCTTTCTTT.

Note on this clone: Since a much larger clone is just one base distant, this may be a read error. Different DNA sequences within this sample yield the same CDR3. The chain uses TRBV5-1 and TRBJ2-1; TRBD1 might be the D (6 bases). CDR3 size: 14 residues. V was cut by 4 bases and J by 3 bases, with 11 bases left in between. Germline V lookup: CDR1 SGHRS, CDR2 YFSETQ. CDR3 loop: CASSLEGGYNEQFF. As DNA, the CDR3 is TGCGCCAGCAGCCTGGAAGGGGGCTACAATGAGCAGTTCTTC.

In nucleotides, the CDR3 is TGCAGCGTACACAGGGGGCCTAGTGAAAAACTGTTTTTT. This gives the protein CSVHRGPSEKLFF. V and J are TRBV29-1 and TRBJ1-4; 9 bases fit TRBD1. V lost 6 bases and J lost 7; bases outside the gene matches: 6. Germline CDR1 reads SQVTM; CDR2 reads ANQGSEA. CDR3 length equals 13 residues.

V and J are TRBV6-1 and TRBJ2-7, with TRBD1 matching over 9 bases. With V trimmed by 6 bases and J by 3 bases, 6 bases remained unmatched. CDR3 length: 14 amino acids. CDR1 is MNHNS and CDR2 is SASEGT in the germline V gene. CDR3 in DNA: TGTGCCAGCAGAGGGGGACAGGGCCTCTACGAGCAGTACTTC. This encodes CASRGGQGLYEQYF.

The rearrangement uses TRBV10-1 and TRBJ2-7; the D gene could be TRBD1 or TRBD2 (5 bases each). The CDR3 contains 13 residues. The V and J ends lost 3 bases and 2 bases respectively, with 8 bases between them. Germline CDR1 WNHNN, CDR2 SYGVQD (reference sequence). CDR3 sequence: CASSDLGAYEQYF. The CDR3 coding sequence is TGCGCCAGCAGTGACCTGGGGGCCTACGAGCAGTACTTC.

This clone was counted ten times or more. The same CDR3 arises from other DNA sequences in this sample as well. J is TRBJ2-2 and V is TRBV9; D perhaps matches TRBD1 (5 bases). Germline CDR1 is SGDLS and CDR2 is YYNGEE. There are 13 residues in the CDR3. The ends were cut back, 2 bases at V and 4 bases at J, with 6 bases in the middle. The CDR3 protein is CASSVQGTGELFF. The CDR3 coding sequence is TGTGCCAGCAGCGTCCAGGGCACCGGGGAGCTGTTTTTT.

In this sample, this clone turned up once. The gene calls are TRBV5-5 and TRBJ2-7; D gene unclear. The CDR3 has 13 residues. Per germline, CDR1 SGHKS and CDR2 YYEKEE (reference sequence). V was trimmed by 0 bases and J by 7 bases, leaving 11 bases between them. The CDR3 reads CASSLGPPREQYF. The CDR3 region has the DNA TGTGCCAGCAGCTTGGGCCCGCCTAGGGAGCAGTACTTC.

This chain connects TRBV5-4 to TRBJ2-2, with 12 bases aligning to TRBD2. The CDR3 extends over 18 amino acids. Germline CDR1 SGHNT, CDR2 YYREEE (reference sequence). Trimming took 2 bases from V and 5 from J; bases not matched to a gene: 10. CDR3 DNA sequence: TGTGCCAGCAGCTTAGGGGCGACTAGCGGGAGCCGGACCGGGGAGCTGTTTTTT. Protein product: CASSLGATSGSRTGELFF.